This T cell receptor beta chain stems from a study of blood T cells in healthy people across ages. General observations from the study: Those diversity estimates obtained from one million T cells were thought to be underestimates.

CDR3 size: 16 residues. V was trimmed by 2 bases and J by 3 bases, leaving 16 bases between them. This clonotype appeared a few times. What it recognizes is unknown. Primers used in a second PCR of about 7 to 12 cycles were a sample-barcoded 5' primer and a J-beta primer mix. Every sample returned 2.5 million or more CDR3-containing paired-end reads. TCRdb fed the 5' RACE reads into MiXCR, producing one record per CDR3 protein. The table lists about 1.8 million distinct CDR3 sequences, approximately 50% of them singletons, with over 2% in the top ten. V gene TRBV12-3 or TRBV12-4 combines with J gene TRBJ2-5; possibly TRBD2 for D (5 bases). The TCR originated in a woman aged 40 to 49 in good health. The sequencing sample was made of blood. The CDR3 DNA reads as TGTGCCAGCAGTTTACGGGGAGCCAGACCCAAAGAGACCCAGTACTTC. Protein: CASSLRGARPKETQYF.